The sequence of this T cell receptor (beta chain) was determined in a study of blood T cell repertoires in COVID-19. Overall study: Whether acute or convalescent, the COVID-19 samples came from the United States, Italy and Spain. PBMCs, B-cell-depleted T cells, or T cells provided the cDNA or gDNA that made up the material.

In the original workflow: Estimation of nucleated cell counts was performed using reference gene primer amplification. Only in-frame clones appear in the TCRdb table, and some are missing; sequencing was by immunoSEQ multiplex PCR. That table furnishes V, J and clone size, whereas the DNA furnished D and trimming. Here the sample spans about 200,000 clones, nearly 90% being singletons. Germline V gives CDR1 DFQATT, CDR2 SNEGSKA (reference sequence). The CDR3 runs 12 residues. The V end was cut by 3 bases, the J end by 10 bases, with 12 bases between. Sequences were obtained from peripheral blood. The V and J genes are TRBV20-1 and TRBJ1-4; D is unresolved. The sequence was obtained from a woman aged 40 to 55 who had recovered from COVID-19. CDR3 protein: CSASMAGGKLFF. The CDR3 region has the DNA TGCAGTGCTAGTATGGCTGGAGGAAAACTGTTTTTT.